A selection of T cell receptor beta chains follows, all from one sample in a study of CD8 T cells in Susac syndrome. TCRdb used MiXCR to reprocess the immunoSEQ multiplex PCR reads, holding one entry per CDR3 protein. The repertoire has roughly 170,000 distinct CDR3 sequences, approximately 93% of them found once; the top ten carry more than 0.08%. The sample comprised CD4+ T cells from PBMCs. The receptors shown here come from a human donor with multiple sclerosis. Both conserved end residues are part of each CDR3. A D gene is named only where the DNA matches it firmly. Expanded clones get a size class; other rows say once, few or many, or leave the size out.

d_gene	j_gene	v_gene	abundance	CDR3nt	CDR3aa
-	TRBJ2-2	TRBV30	-	TGTGCCTGGAGGCCCAATGCCGGGGAGCTGTTTTTT	CAWRPNAGELFF
-	TRBJ2-5	TRBV7-9	-	TGTGCCAGCAGCGTGCAGGGTGCGCGGGAGACCCAGTACTTC	CASSVQGARETQYF
-	TRBJ2-7	TRBV20-1	-	TGCAGGGGGTCCCAGGGGGGCTACGAGCAGTACTTC	CRGSQGGYEQYF
-	TRBJ2-3	TRBV20-1	-	TGCAGTGTCCCCACAGTCACAGATACGCAGTATTTT	CSVPTVTDTQYF
TRBD1	TRBJ2-2	TRBV7-8	-	TGTGCCAGCAGCGCCAGGACAGGGGGCGGCACCGGGGAGCTGTTTTTT	CASSARTGGGTGELFF
-	TRBJ2-3	TRBV27	-	TGTGCCAGCAAGTCTAGCACAGATACGCAGTATTTT	CASKSSTDTQYF
-	TRBJ2-7	TRBV27	-	TGTGCCAGCAGTCATAACCCCACCTACGAGCAGTACTTC	CASSHNPTYEQYF
-	TRBJ2-3	TRBV28	-	TGTGCCAGCAGTTTGAGATTGGGGGCCACAGATACGCAGTATTTT	CASSLRLGATDTQYF
TRBD1	TRBJ1-5	TRBV5-1	-	TGCGCCAGCAGCTTGGGACAGGGGACTCAGCCCCAGCATTTT	CASSLGQGTQPQHF
-	TRBJ1-1	TRBV6-5	-	TGTGCCAGCAGTTACTCGAACCGGTTCGGCACTGAAGCTTTCTTT	CASSYSNRFGTEAFF
TRBD1	TRBJ2-5	TRBV29-1	-	TGCAGCGTTGAAAGGGGGACAGGGGAGACCCAGTACTTC	CSVERGTGETQYF
-	TRBJ1-5	TRBV7-9	-	TGTGCCAGCAGCGCCCGGGGGCAGCCCCAGCATTTT	CASSARGQPQHF
TRBD1	TRBJ2-7	TRBV20-1	few	TGCAGTGCTAGTAGGCGGACAGGGCAGGGCGAGCAGTACTTC	CSASRRTGQGEQYF
-	TRBJ2-7	TRBV18	-	TGTGCCAGCTCACCCGGGGACGGGCCCTACGAGCAGTACTTC	CASSPGDGPYEQYF
TRBD1	TRBJ1-3	TRBV19	-	TGTGCCAGTAGTATATTCGGGACAGGAGAAGGAAACACCATATATTTT	CASSIFGTGEGNTIYF
-	TRBJ1-6	TRBV12-3/TRBV12-4	-	TGTGCCAGCAGTTTAGCGGGTGTGAATTCACCCCTCCACTTT	CASSLAGVNSPLHF
-	TRBJ2-1	TRBV28	-	TGTGCCAGCACAAGGACAGCCTACAATGAGCAGTTCTTC	CASTRTAYNEQFF
TRBD2	TRBJ2-1	TRBV5-1	-	TGCGCCAGCAGCAGGGGACTAGCAGGACCCTACAATGAGCAGTTCTTC	CASSRGLAGPYNEQFF
-	TRBJ1-3	TRBV5-4	-	TGTGCCAGCAGCGTGAGGCAGGGGTCTGGAAACACCATATATTTT	CASSVRQGSGNTIYF
TRBD2	TRBJ2-1	TRBV5-1	-	TGCGCCAGCAGCTTGCCCGGACTAGGGCGGGATGAGCAGTTCTTC	CASSLPGLGRDEQFF
-	TRBJ2-5	TRBV12-3/TRBV12-4	-	TGTGCCAGCAGAAAGGAGTATGGAGAGACCCAGTACTTC	CASRKEYGETQYF
-	TRBJ2-3	TRBV29-1	-	TGCAGCGTTTACCTCTGGGATACGCAGTATTTT	CSVYLWDTQYF
-	TRBJ2-2	TRBV5-1	-	TGCGCCAGCAGCCTTGGACATGTGAACACCGGGGAGCTGTTTTTT	CASSLGHVNTGELFF
-	TRBJ2-5	TRBV20-1	-	TGCAGCGCTTGGGGGTTTCGGGACCAAGAGACCCAGTACTTC	CSAWGFRDQETQYF
-	TRBJ1-1	TRBV9	-	TGTGCCAGCAGCGAACTACAGGGTTTAGGCACTGAAGCTTTCTTT	CASSELQGLGTEAFF
TRBD1	TRBJ1-2	TRBV5-8	-	TGTGCCAGCAGCTTGGACGACAGGGTTTTTGGCTACACCTTC	CASSLDDRVFGYTF
-	TRBJ2-7	TRBV5-1	-	TGCGCCAGCAGAACCCCGGGACTTTACGGGGAGCAGTACTTC	CASRTPGLYGEQYF
TRBD1	TRBJ2-7	TRBV6-5	-	TGTGCCAGCAGTTATACAGGGGGCTACGAGCAGTACTTC	CASSYTGGYEQYF
TRBD1	TRBJ2-5	TRBV11-2	-	TGTGCCAGCAGGCCGAGGACAGGGTCTCAAGAGACCCAGTACTTC	CASRPRTGSQETQYF
TRBD2	TRBJ2-5	TRBV20-1	-	TGCAGTGCTAGAGTCCGGGGGGACCAAGAGACCCAGTACTTC	CSARVRGDQETQYF
-	TRBJ2-6	TRBV2	-	TGTGCCAGCAGTGAGGGGGCAGGTGGGGCCAACGTCCTGACTTTC	CASSEGAGGANVLTF
-	TRBJ2-7	TRBV20-1	-	TGCAGTGCTTTCCCGACCACAGGGCCGACCGTCGGAAACTACTCCTACGAGCAGTACTTC	CSAFPTTGPTVGNYSYEQYF
-	TRBJ1-2	TRBV12-3/TRBV12-4	-	TGTGCCAGCAGTCCGGGGCAGGGCAGTAGTGGCTACACCTTC	CASSPGQGSSGYTF
TRBD1	TRBJ2-1	TRBV5-1	-	TGCGCCAGCAGCCGAAGACAGGGGAAGAGTGAGCAGTTCTTC	CASSRRQGKSEQFF
-	TRBJ2-2	TRBV28	-	TGTGCCAGCAGTTTAGGGGACTTCAGTAACACCGGGGAGCTGTTTTTT	CASSLGDFSNTGELFF
TRBD2	TRBJ2-3	TRBV9	-	TGTGCCAGCAGCACACTAGCGGATACGCAGTATTTT	CASSTLADTQYF
TRBD2	TRBJ2-2	TRBV7-6	few	TGTGCCAGCAGCTTAGCGGGCGGGGGAAACACCGGGGAGCTGTTTTTT	CASSLAGGGNTGELFF
-	TRBJ1-1	TRBV28	-	TGTGCCAGCAGTACCACCCCAGGGTATGGTGCTTTCTTT	CASSTTPGYGAFF
-	TRBJ2-6	TRBV14	-	TGTGCCAGCAGCCAAGGAGGGGTCGGGGCCAACGTCCTGACTTTC	CASSQGGVGANVLTF
-	TRBJ1-2	TRBV19	-	TGTGCCAGTAATATGGCAGGGAACTATGGCTACACCTTC	CASNMAGNYGYTF
TRBD1	TRBJ2-7	TRBV5-1	few	TGCGCCAGCAGCGTGGACAGGGACTACGAGCAGTACTTC	CASSVDRDYEQYF
TRBD1	TRBJ2-1	TRBV29-1	-	TGCAGCGCCCTGGGACAGGGTTACAATGAGCAGTTCTTC	CSALGQGYNEQFF
-	TRBJ2-3	TRBV6-6	-	TGTGCCAGCGGGGACGGGTATACGCAGTATTTT	CASGDGYTQYF
-	TRBJ2-2	TRBV12-3/TRBV12-4	-	TGTGCCAGCAGTTTACCGGTCGGGGAGCTGTTTTTT	CASSLPVGELFF
-	TRBJ2-7	TRBV10-1	-	TGCGCCAGCAGCGGGAGTGGTGGGCAGTACTTC	CASSGSGGQYF
-	TRBJ1-6	TRBV7-9	-	TGTGCCAGCAGCGACGGGGCGGAAAATTCACCCCTCCACTTT	CASSDGAENSPLHF
-	TRBJ1-1	TRBV18	few	TGTGCCAGCTCACGAGACGAGAACACTGAAGCTTTCTTT	CASSRDENTEAFF
TRBD2	TRBJ2-5	TRBV6-2/TRBV6-3	-	TGTGCCAGCAGTTCCGGGACTAGGCAGACCCAGTACTTC	CASSSGTRQTQYF
-	TRBJ2-2	TRBV27	once	TGTGCCAGCGAACCAGTCAGAAACACCGGGGAGCTGTTTTTT	CASEPVRNTGELFF
TRBD2	TRBJ2-3	TRBV29-1	-	TGCAGCGTCGTAGCGGGGGGCCCCACAGATACGCAGTATTTT	CSVVAGGPTDTQYF
TRBD1	TRBJ1-2	TRBV5-4	-	TGTGCCAGCAGCCCCGGACAGGGTAGAATCTATGGCTACACCTTC	CASSPGQGRIYGYTF
TRBD1	TRBJ1-3	TRBV6-1	-	TGTGCCAGCAGACCCCACAGGGGCCTCAGGGCTGGAAACACCATATATTTT	CASRPHRGLRAGNTIYF
-	TRBJ1-5	TRBV4-1	-	TGCGCCAGCAGCCAAGATACTGTTAATCAGCCCCAGCATTTT	CASSQDTVNQPQHF
-	TRBJ2-6	TRBV5-4	-	TGTGCCAGCAGCTTAGGCTACTCTGGGGCCAACGTCCTGACTTTC	CASSLGYSGANVLTF
-	TRBJ1-6	TRBV27	-	TGTGCCAGCTGCAAAGGGGCCGGTAATTCACCCCTCCACTTT	CASCKGAGNSPLHF
-	TRBJ1-1	TRBV6-2/TRBV6-3	-	TGTGCCAGCAGTACGCCGGGGGGGTTCACTGAAGCTTTCTTT	CASSTPGGFTEAFF